The present TCR beta chain was sequenced within a study of post-analysis software for immune sequencing data. At the level of the study: Disease courses included relapsing-remitting, secondary progressive and progressive-relapsing multiple sclerosis. Notes on the study in general: F measure grouped same-batch samples tightly together. TRBV5-6, TRBV5-1 and TRBV20-1 belonged to a set of about five TRBV segments that were more frequent in patients than controls.

Germline CDR1 and CDR2: DFQATT and SNEGSKA (reference sequence). This CDR3 has 15 residues. The junction had 9 bases not matched to a gene; V was cut back by 3 bases and J by 4 bases. Libraries were made from TCR beta cDNA, and they carried unique molecular identifiers. Out of roughly 0.85 to 11 million T cells, 480,000 or so cDNA molecules were generated. One entry per CDR3 protein, called by TCRdb with MiXCR from the PCR reads. This sample carries about 760,000 distinct CDR3 sequences, less than 35% of them seen once, and the ten largest clones take more than 0.55%. Only a few counts were recorded for this clonotype. Its antigen remains unknown.

The rearrangement joins TRBV20-1 to TRBJ1-5, with TRBD1 matching 7 bases. The sequenced material came from blood. This clonotype originated in a girl aged 10 to 17 with multiple sclerosis. The CDR3 sequence is CSARNTGTVNQPQHF. The DNA for the CDR3 is TGCAGTGCTAGGAACACCGGGACAGTAAATCAGCCCCAGCATTTT.